A selection of T cell receptor beta chains follows, all from one sample in a study of cytomegalovirus exposure and HLA in healthy donors. TCRdb's copy holds only in-frame clones and misses some; the assay was immunoSEQ multiplex PCR. Its clone listing holds 63,000 or so clones. Material for sequencing was PBMCs. The receptors were sampled from a boy younger than 18 in good health and CMV-seronegative. Each CDR3 is given with its conserved first and last residue. The D gene is left open where the match is weak.

V	J	D	CDR3	DNA
TRBV6-5	TRBJ1-2	TRBD1	CASSLDRERGYTF	TGTGCCAGCAGCCTAGACAGGGAGCGAGGCTACACCTTC
TRBV30	TRBJ1-1	NA	CAWRPAAEAFF	TGTGCCTGGAGGCCCGCGGCTGAAGCTTTCTTT
TRBV19	TRBJ1-2	NA	CASSARLLNYGYTF	TGTGCCAGTAGTGCTCGCCTGCTAAACTATGGCTACACCTTC
TRBV7-2	TRBJ1-4	TRBD1	CASSPKIKTGGDEKLFF	TGTGCCAGCAGCCCCAAGATTAAGACAGGGGGAGATGAAAAACTGTTTTTT
TRBV7-8	TRBJ2-3	NA	CASSPRLQTSTDTQYF	TGTGCCAGCAGCCCCCGTCTGCAGACTAGCACAGATACGCAGTATTTT
TRBV7-6	TRBJ1-2	NA	CASSLQYPGANYGYTF	TGTGCCAGCAGCTTACAATATCCGGGAGCTAACTATGGCTACACCTTC
TRBV27	TRBJ1-1	TRBD1	CASRDRGNTEAFF	TGTGCCAGCAGGGACAGGGGGAACACTGAAGCTTTCTTT
TRBV6-5	TRBJ1-5	TRBD1	CASSRKGAGPQHF	TGTGCCAGCAGCCGGAAGGGGGCTGGGCCCCAGCATTTT
TRBV11-2	TRBJ1-6	NA	CASSFRGRNSPLHF	TGTGCCAGCAGCTTCCGCGGGAGAAATTCACCCCTCCACTTT
TRBV15	TRBJ1-2	TRBD1	CAVSDRSFGRYTF	TGTGCCGTTTCGGACAGGTCCTTTGGCCGCTACACCTTC
TRBV6-5	TRBJ2-1	TRBD2	CASSPGVAGNNEQFF	TGTGCCAGCAGCCCCGGGGTAGCGGGGAACAATGAGCAGTTCTTC
TRBV27	TRBJ1-2	NA	CASRLTAHGLYGYTF	TGTGCCAGCCGACTGACAGCCCACGGGCTCTATGGCTACACCTTC
TRBV7-2	TRBJ1-5	NA	CASTYQNQPQHF	TGTGCCAGCACCTATCAAAATCAGCCCCAGCATTTT
TRBV7-8	TRBJ2-7	NA	CASSLGPLEYEQYF	TGTGCCAGCAGCTTAGGGCCACTAGAATACGAGCAGTACTTC
TRBV6-5	TRBJ2-7	TRBD1	CASSYSWDRAYEQYF	TGTGCCAGCAGTTACTCATGGGACAGGGCCTACGAGCAGTACTTC
TRBV29-1	TRBJ2-1	TRBD2	CSVEDDTSGLLSYNEQFF	TGCAGCGTTGAAGACGATACTAGCGGACTCCTCTCCTACAATGAGCAGTTCTTC
TRBV5-4	TRBJ2-3	NA	CASSFSDASYTQYF	TGTGCCAGCAGCTTTAGTGATGCCTCCTATACGCAGTATTTT
TRBV30	TRBJ2-1	NA	CAWSPKDWYNEQFF	TGTGCCTGGAGTCCCAAGGACTGGTACAATGAGCAGTTCTTC
TRBV6-5	TRBJ1-1	NA	CASSRANTEAFF	TGTGCCAGCAGTCGAGCAAACACTGAAGCTTTCTTT
TRBV5-1	TRBJ2-3	TRBD2	CASSSLSGGSTDTQYF	TGCGCCAGCAGCTCTCTTAGCGGGGGTAGCACAGATACGCAGTATTTT
TRBV6-1	TRBJ1-4	NA	CASSQLNEKLFF	TGTGCCAGCAGTCAACTCAATGAAAAACTGTTTTTT
TRBV4-1	TRBJ1-6	NA	CASSQDPAGGGSPLHF	TGCGCCAGCAGCCAAGATCCCGCGGGGGGGGGATCACCCCTCCACTTT
TRBV6-5	TRBJ1-2	NA	CASRPGGGQNGYTF	TGTGCCAGCAGACCCGGGGGGGGGCAAAATGGCTACACCTTC
TRBV10-3	TRBJ1-2	NA	CAISESNPSPGLVDGYTF	TGTGCCATCAGTGAGTCGAACCCTTCACCGGGACTGGTAGATGGCTACACCTTC
TRBV27	TRBJ2-7	TRBD1	CASRRGTDPYEQYF	TGTGCCAGCAGGAGGGGGACAGATCCCTACGAGCAGTACTTC
TRBV5-1	TRBJ2-2	TRBD2	CASSTPGLAGKTGELFF	TGCGCCAGCAGCACCCCGGGACTAGCGGGAAAGACCGGGGAGCTGTTTTTT
TRBV5-4	TRBJ1-6	TRBD1	CASMSQGVVRSPLHF	TGTGCCAGCATGAGTCAGGGGGTAGTGAGGTCACCCCTCCACTTT